This T cell receptor (beta chain) emerged from a study of regulatory T cells in long-lasting Graves disease. Time point given: persistent/refractory GD, antithyroid drugs over 5 years with positive TRAb. The TCR library used RNA extracted from PBMCs. The patients were drawn from one endocrinology department in Xi'an, China. General study findings and limits: Lower TCR diversity was seen in persistent Graves' patients than in newly diagnosed ones.

This clonotype was seen repeatedly, ten times or more. Its cognate antigen is unknown. The CDR3 loop spans 13 amino acids. V was trimmed by 5 bases and J by 3 bases, leaving 11 bases between them. The V gene's germline CDR1 is SGHTA and CDR2 FQGNSA. Construction of the TCR beta libraries employed iRepertoire HTBI primers in conjunction with Arm-PCR of CDR3 regions. TCRdb re-analysed the multiplex PCR reads in MiXCR, keeping a single row per CDR3 protein. Seen here are about 310,000 distinct CDR3 sequences, 20% to 25% observed once, and the top ten hold about 61%. The sequence was obtained from a female donor with Graves disease. Sequences were derived from peripheral blood mononuclear cells (PBMCs), sampled when the disease was refractory, from a patient treated with antithyroid drugs. This sequence joins TRBV7-2 and TRBJ2-7; perhaps TRBD2 as D (6 bases). CDR3 sequence reads: CASSRDFDYEQYF. The CDR3 bases are TGTGCCAGCAGCCGGGACTTCGACTACGAGCAGTACTTC.